Presented here are 22 T cell receptor beta chains from one specimen sequenced in a study of blood T cell repertoires in COVID-19. The method was immunoSEQ multiplex PCR; TCRdb's version includes in-frame clones alone and lacks a portion of them. The table has 90,000 to 150,000 clones, less than 90% seen once; the top ten hold about a tenth. The sample consisted of peripheral blood. These receptors were taken from a man older than 75 with acute or convalescent COVID-19.

J is TRBJ1-4 and V is TRBV10-3; 8 nucleotides agree with TRBD1. CDR1 is ENHRY, CDR2 SYGVKD, per germline. V gave up 6 bases and J gave up 8 bases; unmatched junction bases: 8. This CDR3 region has 14 residues. The DNA of the CDR3 is TGTGCCATCAGCACAGGGGGTTTAGGCGAAAAACTGTTTTTT. Its protein product is CAISTGGLGEKLFF.

The chain joins TRBV25-1 to TRBJ2-3; D is unclear. The length of the CDR3 is 15 residues. The germline V gene has CDR1 MGHDK and CDR2 SYGVNS. V lost 1 base, J lost 1 base, and 9 bases lay in between. The CDR3 protein is CASSESVTGTDTQYF. In DNA, the CDR3 is TGTGCCAGCAGTGAATCGGTAACAGGCACAGATACGCAGTATTTT.

The V call is TRBV5-1, the J call TRBJ2-7; no reliable D call. Germline V gives CDR1 SGHRS, CDR2 YFSETQ. There are 13 residues in the CDR3. Trimming took off 4 bases at V and 5 bases at J, with 13 bases between the two ends. CDR3 residues: CASSGDNDNEQYF. DNA for the CDR3: TGCGCCAGCAGCGGCGACAATGACAACGAGCAGTACTTC.

J is TRBJ1-1 and V is TRBV27; 8 bases map to TRBD1. With 5 bases clipped from V and 3 bases from J, the junction kept 8 bases outside the gene matches. CDR3 length: 15 residues. Germline V lookup: CDR1 MNHEY, CDR2 SMNVEV (reference sequence). CDR3 coding DNA: TGTGCCAGCAGTCCAGACAGGGGTGGGGACACTGAAGCTTTCTTT. Protein: CASSPDRGGDTEAFF.

Only one count was recorded for this clone. This chain connects TRBV6-5 to TRBJ1-2; 9 bases fit TRBD1. J was trimmed by 7 bases and V by 0 bases; bases with no gene match: 9. The germline gives CDR1 MNHEY, CDR2 SVGAGI. The CDR3 is 16 amino acids. CDR3 coding DNA: TGTGCCAGCAGTTACTCTCTTGGGACAGGGTTTGCTGGCTACACCTTC. Amino acids: CASSYSLGTGFAGYTF.

The rearrangement uses TRBV28 and TRBJ1-3, with 9 bases that match TRBD1. The CDR3 runs 15 residues. Germline values: CDR1 MDHEN, CDR2 SYDVKM. The V gene end was trimmed by 8 bases and the J gene end by 4 bases; junction bases not matched to a gene: 9. CDR3 in amino acids: CASRPRDRVGNTIYF. The CDR3 DNA follows: TGTGCCAGCCGCCCCCGGGACAGGGTAGGAAACACCATATATTTT.

The chain recombines TRBV19 with TRBJ2-7, with 11 bases that match TRBD1. The ends lost 4 bases at V and 0 bases at J; junction bases unmatched: 2. This CDR3 contains 15 residues. The germline CDR1 and CDR2 sequences are LNHDA and SQIVND (reference sequence). The CDR3 here is CASSTGTGGSYEQYF. The CDR3 DNA sequence: TGTGCCAGTAGTACAGGGACAGGGGGCTCCTACGAGCAGTACTTC.

CDR3 sequence: CASSFREGWGNQPQHF. The CDR3 coding sequence is TGTGCCAGCAGTTTTAGGGAGGGGTGGGGCAATCAGCCCCAGCATTTT. This chain uses TRBV28 with TRBJ1-5; D is perhaps TRBD1 (5 bases). Trimming took 3 bases from V and 2 from J, leaving 14 bases between them. The CDR3 is made up of 16 amino acids. Germline CDR1 reads MDHEN; CDR2 reads SYDVKM.

CDR3 sequence reads: CASSSDRVSYEQYF. CDR3 nucleotides: TGTGCCAGCAGTTCGGACAGGGTTTCCTACGAGCAGTACTTC. The genes are TRBV28 and TRBJ2-7; 8 positions match TRBD1. Germline lookup yields CDR1 MDHEN and CDR2 SYDVKM. J gave up 1 base and V 4 bases, and 3 bases lay outside the gene matches. CDR3 length equals 14 residues.

The rearrangement links TRBV11-2 to TRBJ1-5, with TRBD1 as a possible D gene (5 bases). The CDR3 covers 14 residues. Trimming stripped 5 bases from V and 2 bases from J, with 10 bases between. Germline values: CDR1 SGHAT, CDR2 FQNNGV. The CDR3 region is CASSPGGGNQPQHF. The CDR3, as DNA: TGTGCCAGCAGCCCCGGAGGGGGCAATCAGCCCCAGCATTTT. Drawing the rest from reference TRBV11-2 and TRBJ1-5, the complete variable domain is EAGVAQSPRYKIIEKRQSVAFWCNPISGHATLYWYQQILGQGPKLLIQFQNNGVVDDSQLPKDRFSAERLKGVDSTLKIQPAKLEDSAVYLCASSPGGGNQPQHFGDGTRLSIL.

The rearrangement uses TRBV28 and TRBJ1-2; possible D gene TRBD1, 6 bases. V dropped 3 bases and J dropped 5 bases, with 16 bases sitting between them. Germline V CDR1 and CDR2: MDHEN, SYDVKM. CDR3 size: 15 residues. DNA of the CDR3: TGTGCCAGCAGTTTCAGGCTGCAGGGGTTTTATGGCTACACCTTC. Residues: CASSFRLQGFYGYTF.

This chain links TRBV24-1 with TRBJ2-2; 10 bases are a match to TRBD1. This CDR3 is built from 17 residues. Germline V gene sequence: CDR1 KGHDR, CDR2 SFDVKD. The junction had 7 bases not matched to a gene; V was cut back by 3 bases and J by 4 bases. The CDR3 region is CATSDISGTGATGELFF. CDR3 coding DNA: TGTGCCACCAGTGATATATCCGGGACAGGGGCCACCGGGGAGCTGTTTTTT.

The gene calls are TRBV28 and TRBJ2-7; the D gene is possibly TRBD1 (5 bases). V dropped 7 bases and J dropped 0 bases, with 10 bases sitting between them. The CDR3 runs to 13 residues. CDR1 is MDHEN, CDR2 SYDVKM, per germline. The CDR3 protein is CASNSGNSYEQYF. The CDR3 DNA follows: TGTGCCAGCAATTCAGGGAACTCCTACGAGCAGTACTTC.

This clone was observed once. The genes are TRBV6-2 or TRBV6-3 and TRBJ1-1, with a possible D match to TRBD1 (5 bases). This CDR3 is built from 15 residues. V lost 3 bases and J 3 bases, leaving 14 bases between the germline ends. Germline CDR1 is MNHEY and CDR2 is SVGEGT. The DNA for the CDR3 is TGTGCCAGCAGTTATGGGGGGTCCGGCCACACTGAAGCTTTCTTT. This translates into CASSYGGSGHTEAFF.

This chain connects TRBV10-3 to TRBJ2-3, with TRBD2 matching over 8 bases. CDR1 ENHRY and CDR2 SYGVKD come from the germline V gene. The CDR3 loop spans 14 amino acids. Germline trimming cut 11 bases from V and 2 bases from J; bases unmatched to any gene: 9. CDR3 sequence (DNA): TGTGCCGGGGCGGACGGGAGGGACACAGATACGCAGTATTTT. It yields the protein CAGADGRDTDTQYF.

The CDR3 sequence: CAANTDRGAYGYTF. CDR3 coding DNA: TGTGCCGCCAACACCGACAGGGGTGCCTATGGCTACACCTTC. This chain connects TRBV10-3 to TRBJ1-2; the match to TRBD1 covers 8 bases. With 11 bases clipped from V and 4 bases from J, the junction kept 12 bases outside the gene matches. The CDR3 runs 14 residues. Germline loops: CDR1 ENHRY, CDR2 SYGVKD.

This sequence joins TRBV7-2 and TRBJ1-1; weak D call: TRBD1 (5 bases). CDR1 is SGHTA and CDR2 is FQGNSA in the germline V gene. V lost 1 base and J 1 base, leaving 7 bases between the germline ends. CDR3 length: 14 amino acids. This CDR3 reads CASSLGTSNTEAFF. The CDR3 nucleotides read TGTGCCAGCAGCTTAGGGACATCGAACACTGAAGCTTTCTTT.

This clone was observed a few times. The chain has TRBV21-1 and TRBJ2-7; TRBD2 is taken as the D call from the table, unchecked against the DNA. TRBV21-1 is described as a pseudogene. The CDR3 sequence is 13 residues long. The CDR3 here is CANPRELYYEQYF. The CDR3 DNA reads TGTGCCAACCCGCGGGAACTTTACTACGAGCAGTACTTC.

This chain links TRBV6-5 with TRBJ2-7; 11 bases are a match to TRBD2. Germline V gene data show CDR1 as MNHEY and CDR2 as SVGAGI. The CDR3 has 14 residues. Losses at the gene ends were 6 bases for V and 4 bases for J; bases not matched to a gene: 5. The CDR3, as DNA: TGTGCCAGCAGCCGCACTAGCGGGAGTTACGAGCAGTACTTC. Its protein is CASSRTSGSYEQYF.

This chain joins TRBV9 and TRBJ2-2; maybe TRBD2 (6 bases). CDR1 and CDR2 (germline): SGDLS, YYNGEE. The CDR3 length is 14 residues. V was cut by 4 bases and J by 1 base, with 8 bases left in between. CDR3 region: CASSRRENTGELFF. The CDR3 DNA reads as TGTGCCAGCAGCCGGCGGGAGAACACCGGGGAGCTGTTTTTT.

J is TRBJ2-3 and V is TRBV5-1, with D hard to call. The CDR3 totals 15 residues. Trimming shortened V by 0 bases and J by 4 bases, and 12 bases separated the two germline ends. Germline V CDR1 and CDR2: SGHRS, YFSETQ. Here the CDR3 DNA reads TGCGCCAGCAGCTTGGCGGGTGATCTCCCAGATACGCAGTATTTT. Translated: CASSLAGDLPDTQYF.

The chain combines TRBV19 with TRBJ1-2, with 7 bases fitting TRBD1. Trimming took 5 bases from V and 1 from J; bases not matched to a gene: 4. From germline, CDR1 is LNHDA and CDR2 SQIVND (reference sequence). CDR3 length: 14 residues. CDR3 sequence: CASSPGTVNYGYTF. CDR3 coding DNA: TGTGCCAGTAGTCCGGGGACAGTTAACTATGGCTACACCTTC. The full variable domain, rest sourced from reference TRBV19 and TRBJ1-2, is DGGITQSPKYLFRKEGQNVTLSCEQNLNHDAMYWYRQDPGQGLRLIYYSQIVNDFQKGDIAEGYSVSREKKESFPLTVTSAQKNPTAFYLCASSPGTVNYGYTFGSGTRLTVV.